Presented here are 7 T cell receptor beta chains from one specimen sequenced in a study of blood T cell repertoires in COVID-19. Sequencing was performed with immunoSEQ multiplex PCR; in TCRdb, only in-frame clones are kept and a portion is missing. The sample contains 150,000 to 200,000 clones, roughly 93% of which appear only once. Sequencing was done on a sample of peripheral blood. These receptors were taken from a man younger than 35 with acute or convalescent COVID-19.

This clone was observed a single time. This chain uses TRBV27 with TRBJ1-2; D not certain. Germline CDR1 MNHEY, CDR2 SMNVEV (reference sequence). The CDR3 contains 15 residues. Trimming removed 5 bases from V and 3 bases from J, with 16 bases in between. The CDR3 DNA is TGTGCCAGCAGTACCGGGAGGCCTGGGCACTATGGCTACACCTTC. Its protein product is CASSTGRPGHYGYTF.

J is TRBJ2-7 and V is TRBV6-6; 9 bases fit TRBD2. V lost 2 bases, J lost 2 bases, and 7 bases stayed unmatched. The CDR3 sequence is 16 residues long. Germline-derived CDR1 and CDR2 are MNHNY and SVGAGI (reference sequence). In nucleotides, the CDR3 is TGTGCCAGCAGTTACGGAACTAGCGGGCCAACCTACGAGCAGTACTTC. Residues: CASSYGTSGPTYEQYF.

In its sample, this clone was seen once. The chain couples TRBV6-5 to TRBJ1-6; TRBD1 might be the D (5 bases). The CDR3 runs to 15 residues. The V and J ends lost 7 bases and 14 bases respectively, with 24 bases between them. CDR1 is MNHEY and CDR2 is SVGAGI in the germline V gene. The CDR3 nucleotides are TGTGCCAGCACGATAAACCGGCAGGGTAATTCGGCCCTCCACTTT. Translating it yields CASTINRQGNSALHF.

The J gene is TRBJ1-5, the V gene TRBV20-1, with TRBD1 matching 8 bases. J gave up 1 base and V 3 bases, and 11 bases lay outside the gene matches. The CDR3 runs 17 residues. CDR1 and CDR2 (germline): DFQATT, SNEGSKA (reference sequence). The CDR3 protein is CSASVPSGGTSNQPQHF. CDR3 nucleotides: TGCAGTGCTAGTGTTCCCTCAGGGGGCACAAGCAATCAGCCCCAGCATTTT.

The table lists this clone with a count of one. The chain links TRBV5-6 to TRBJ2-7, with 7 positions matching TRBD2. This CDR3 comprises 14 residues. V trimming: 1 base; J trimming: 5 bases; junction bases outside the gene matches: 6. CDR1 and CDR2 (germline): SGHDT, YYEEEE. The CDR3: CASSLSGGGHEQYF. In DNA form, the CDR3 reads TGTGCCAGCAGCTTGTCGGGGGGAGGCCACGAGCAGTACTTC.

The rearrangement links TRBV5-4 to TRBJ2-2; weak D call: TRBD1 (6 bases). The V end lost 3 bases, the J end lost 0 bases, and 12 bases lay between the germline ends. This CDR3 is built from 16 residues. Germline-derived CDR1 and CDR2 are SGHNT and YYREEE (reference sequence). The CDR3 is CASSSGQRSNTGELFF. The CDR3 coding sequence is TGTGCCAGCAGCTCCGGACAGCGTTCGAACACCGGGGAGCTGTTTTTT.

This chain joins TRBV11-2 and TRBJ1-3, with D possibly being TRBD1 (5 bases). CDR1 is SGHAT and CDR2 is FQNNGV in the germline V gene. CDR3 length: 16 amino acids. V lost 4 bases to trimming and J lost 4 bases, with 17 bases between them. Here the CDR3 DNA reads TGTGCCAGCAGCTCTATGGGACTGCCGAAAGGAAACACCATATATTTT. Amino acid sequence: CASSSMGLPKGNTIYF. The complete variable domain, with remaining parts taken from reference TRBV11-2 and TRBJ1-3, reads EAGVAQSPRYKIIEKRQSVAFWCNPISGHATLYWYQQILGQGPKLLIQFQNNGVVDDSQLPKDRFSAERLKGVDSTLKIQPAKLEDSAVYLCASSSMGLPKGNTIYFGEGSWLTVV.